The sequence of this T cell receptor (beta chain) was determined in a study of blood T cells in healthy people across ages. The study, taken as a whole, reports: Correlation between TCR beta diversity and naive T cell percentage was strong.

The second PCR ran about 7 to 12 cycles with a sample-barcoded 5' primer and J-beta primers. Using its own MiXCR run on the 5' RACE reads, TCRdb lists one record per CDR3 protein. The sample has around 1,000,000 distinct CDR3 sequences, under 30% seen once; the top ten hold 0.75%. On this clonotype itself: Its specificity is not known.

The sample was also linked to a second study, of T cells of mothers and their children. That source notes: Healthy Caucasian mothers, a few in number, and their six children were the donors. Reads recorded for TCR beta CDR3 numbered over 9 million per mother and about 3 million per child.

Sequencing used blood. The TCR comes from a girl aged 2-10 years in good health.

CDR3 nucleotides: TGTGCCAGCAGTCAAGGGGACAGGGGGATCTATGGCTACACCTTC. Residues: CASSQGDRGIYGYTF. The chain is built from TRBV28 and TRBJ1-2; 11 positions agree with TRBD1. The CDR3 runs 15 residues. Per germline, CDR1 MDHEN and CDR2 SYDVKM. The junction had 6 bases not matched to a gene; V was cut back by 5 bases and J by 4 bases.